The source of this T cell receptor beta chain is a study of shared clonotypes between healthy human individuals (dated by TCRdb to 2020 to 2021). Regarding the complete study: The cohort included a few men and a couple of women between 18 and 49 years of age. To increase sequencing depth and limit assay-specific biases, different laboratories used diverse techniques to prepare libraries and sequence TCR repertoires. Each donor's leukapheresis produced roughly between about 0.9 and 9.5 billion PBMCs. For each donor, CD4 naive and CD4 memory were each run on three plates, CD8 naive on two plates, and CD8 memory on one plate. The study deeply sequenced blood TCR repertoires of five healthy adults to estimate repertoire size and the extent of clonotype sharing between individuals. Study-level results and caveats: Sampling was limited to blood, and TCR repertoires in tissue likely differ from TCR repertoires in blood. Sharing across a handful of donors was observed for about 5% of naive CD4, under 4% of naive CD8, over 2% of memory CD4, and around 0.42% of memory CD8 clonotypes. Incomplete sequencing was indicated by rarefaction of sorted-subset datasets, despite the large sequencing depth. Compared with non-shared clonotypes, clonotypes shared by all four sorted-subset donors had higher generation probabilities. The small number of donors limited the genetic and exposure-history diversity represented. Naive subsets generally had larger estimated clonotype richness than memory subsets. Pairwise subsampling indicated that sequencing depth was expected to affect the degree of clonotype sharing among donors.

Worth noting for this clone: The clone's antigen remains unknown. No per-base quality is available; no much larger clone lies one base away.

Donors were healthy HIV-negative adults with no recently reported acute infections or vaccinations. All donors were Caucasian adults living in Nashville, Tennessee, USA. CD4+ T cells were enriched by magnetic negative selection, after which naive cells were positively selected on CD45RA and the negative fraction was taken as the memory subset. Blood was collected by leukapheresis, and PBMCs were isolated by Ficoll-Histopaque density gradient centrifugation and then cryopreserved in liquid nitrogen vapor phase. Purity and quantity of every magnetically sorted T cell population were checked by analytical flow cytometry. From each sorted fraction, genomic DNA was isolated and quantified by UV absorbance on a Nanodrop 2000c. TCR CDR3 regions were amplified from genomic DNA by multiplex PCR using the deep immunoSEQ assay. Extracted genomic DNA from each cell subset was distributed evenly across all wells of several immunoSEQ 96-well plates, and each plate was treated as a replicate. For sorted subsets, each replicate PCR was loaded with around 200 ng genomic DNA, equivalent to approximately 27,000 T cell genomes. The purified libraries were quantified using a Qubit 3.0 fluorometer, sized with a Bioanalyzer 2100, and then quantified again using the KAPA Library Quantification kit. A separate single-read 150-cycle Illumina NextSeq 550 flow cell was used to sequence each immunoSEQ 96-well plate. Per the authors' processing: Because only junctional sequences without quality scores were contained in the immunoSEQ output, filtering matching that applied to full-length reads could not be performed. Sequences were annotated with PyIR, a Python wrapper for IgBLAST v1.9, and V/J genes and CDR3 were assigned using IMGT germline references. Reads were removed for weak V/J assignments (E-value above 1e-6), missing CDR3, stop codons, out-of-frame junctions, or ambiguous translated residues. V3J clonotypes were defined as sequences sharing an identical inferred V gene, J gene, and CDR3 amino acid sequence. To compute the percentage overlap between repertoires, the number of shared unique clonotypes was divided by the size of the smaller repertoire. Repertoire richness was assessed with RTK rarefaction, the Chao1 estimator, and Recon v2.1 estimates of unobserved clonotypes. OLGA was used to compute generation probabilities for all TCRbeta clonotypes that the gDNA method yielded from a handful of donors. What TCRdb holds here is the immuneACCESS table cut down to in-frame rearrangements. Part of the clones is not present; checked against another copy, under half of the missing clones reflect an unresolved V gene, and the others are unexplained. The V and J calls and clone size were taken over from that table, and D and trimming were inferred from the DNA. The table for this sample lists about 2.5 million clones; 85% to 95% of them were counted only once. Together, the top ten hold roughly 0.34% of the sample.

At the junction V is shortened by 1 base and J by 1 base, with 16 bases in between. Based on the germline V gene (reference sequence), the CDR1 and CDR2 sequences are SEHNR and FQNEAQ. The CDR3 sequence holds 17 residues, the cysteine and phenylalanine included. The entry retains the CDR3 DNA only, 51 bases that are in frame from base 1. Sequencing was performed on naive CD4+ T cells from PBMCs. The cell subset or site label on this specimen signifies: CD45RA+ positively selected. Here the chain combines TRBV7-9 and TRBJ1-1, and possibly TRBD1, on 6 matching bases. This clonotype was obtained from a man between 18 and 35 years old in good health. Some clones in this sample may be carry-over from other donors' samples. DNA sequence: TGTGCCAGCAGCTTAGGGTACGGGGGCCTCCCGAACACTGAAGCTTTCTTT. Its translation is CASSLGYGGLPNTEAFF.